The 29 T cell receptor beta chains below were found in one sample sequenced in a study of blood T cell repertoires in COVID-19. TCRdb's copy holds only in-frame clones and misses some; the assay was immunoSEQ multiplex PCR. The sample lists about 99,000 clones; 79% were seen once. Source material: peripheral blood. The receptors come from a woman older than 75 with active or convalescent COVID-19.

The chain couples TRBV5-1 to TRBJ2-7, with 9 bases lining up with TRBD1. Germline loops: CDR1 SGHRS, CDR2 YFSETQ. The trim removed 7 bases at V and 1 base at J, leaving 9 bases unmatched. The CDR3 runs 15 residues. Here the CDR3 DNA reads TGCGCCAGCCGAAAAGGGACAGGGACATCCTACGAGCAGTACTTC. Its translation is CASRKGTGTSYEQYF.

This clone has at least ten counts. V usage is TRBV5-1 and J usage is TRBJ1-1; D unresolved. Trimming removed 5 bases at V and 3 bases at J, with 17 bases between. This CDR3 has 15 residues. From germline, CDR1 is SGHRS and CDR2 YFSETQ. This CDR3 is CASRIEIGADTEAFF. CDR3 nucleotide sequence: TGCGCCAGCAGAATTGAGATAGGAGCGGACACTGAAGCTTTCTTT.

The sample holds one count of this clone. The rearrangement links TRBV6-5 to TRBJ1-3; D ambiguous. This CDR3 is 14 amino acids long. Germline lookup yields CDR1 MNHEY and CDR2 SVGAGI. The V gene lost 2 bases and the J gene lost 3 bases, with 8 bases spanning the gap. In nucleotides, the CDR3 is TGTGCCAGCAGTTACGGCTCGTTTGGAAACACCATATATTTT. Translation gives CASSYGSFGNTIYF.

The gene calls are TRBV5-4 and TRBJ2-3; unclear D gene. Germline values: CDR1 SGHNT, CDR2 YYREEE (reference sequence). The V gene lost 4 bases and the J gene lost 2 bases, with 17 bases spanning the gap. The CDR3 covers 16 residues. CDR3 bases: TGTGCCAGCAGCCCCGCTTTAGGCGGCCCCACAGATACGCAGTATTTT. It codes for CASSPALGGPTDTQYF. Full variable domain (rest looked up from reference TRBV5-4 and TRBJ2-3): ETGVTQSPTHLIKTRGQQVTLRCSSQSGHNTVSWYQQALGQGPQFIFQYYREEENGRGNFPPRFSGLQFPNYSSELNVNALELDDSALYLCASSPALGGPTDTQYFGPGTRLTVL.

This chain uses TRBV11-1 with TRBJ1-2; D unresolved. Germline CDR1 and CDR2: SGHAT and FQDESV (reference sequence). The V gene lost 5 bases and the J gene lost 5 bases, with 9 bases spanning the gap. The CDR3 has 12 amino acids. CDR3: CASSRESYGYTF. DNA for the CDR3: TGTGCCAGCAGCCGCGAGTCGTATGGCTACACCTTC.

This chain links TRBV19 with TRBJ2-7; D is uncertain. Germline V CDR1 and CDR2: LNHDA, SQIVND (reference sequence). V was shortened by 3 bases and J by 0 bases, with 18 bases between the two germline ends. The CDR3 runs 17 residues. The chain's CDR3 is CASSIVMVRDISYEQYF. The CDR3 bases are TGTGCCAGTAGTATCGTAATGGTTCGTGACATCTCCTACGAGCAGTACTTC.

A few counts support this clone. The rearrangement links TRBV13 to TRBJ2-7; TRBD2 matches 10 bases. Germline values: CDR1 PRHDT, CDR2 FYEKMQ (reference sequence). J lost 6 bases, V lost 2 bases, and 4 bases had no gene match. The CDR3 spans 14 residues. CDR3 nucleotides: TGTGCCAGCAGCTTATGGCTAGCGGGAGCCGAGCAGTACTTC. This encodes CASSLWLAGAEQYF.

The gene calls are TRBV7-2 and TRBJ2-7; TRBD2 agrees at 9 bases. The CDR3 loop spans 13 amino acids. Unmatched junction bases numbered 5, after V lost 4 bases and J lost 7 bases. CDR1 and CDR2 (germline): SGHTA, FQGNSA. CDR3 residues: CASSWGLAWEQYF. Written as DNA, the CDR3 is TGTGCCAGCAGCTGGGGACTAGCTTGGGAGCAGTACTTC.

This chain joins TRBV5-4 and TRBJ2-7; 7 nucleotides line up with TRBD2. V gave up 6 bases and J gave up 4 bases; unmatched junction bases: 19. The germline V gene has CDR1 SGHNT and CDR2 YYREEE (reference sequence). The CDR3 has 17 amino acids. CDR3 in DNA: TGTGCCAGCACCCCTGGTCCAGGCGGGAGCCTTGGGTACGAGCAGTACTTC. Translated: CASTPGPGGSLGYEQYF. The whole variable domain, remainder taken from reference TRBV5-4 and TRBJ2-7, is ETGVTQSPTHLIKTRGQQVTLRCSSQSGHNTVSWYQQALGQGPQFIFQYYREEENGRGNFPPRFSGLQFPNYSSELNVNALELDDSALYLCASTPGPGGSLGYEQYFGPGTRLTVT.

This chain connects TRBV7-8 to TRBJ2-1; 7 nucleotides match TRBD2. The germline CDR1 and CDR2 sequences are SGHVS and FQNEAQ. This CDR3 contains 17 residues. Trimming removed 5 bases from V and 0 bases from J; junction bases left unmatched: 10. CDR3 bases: TGTGCCAGCAGCCGTCTAGCGGCCTTAAGCTCCTACAATGAGCAGTTCTTC. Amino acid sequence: CASSRLAALSSYNEQFF.

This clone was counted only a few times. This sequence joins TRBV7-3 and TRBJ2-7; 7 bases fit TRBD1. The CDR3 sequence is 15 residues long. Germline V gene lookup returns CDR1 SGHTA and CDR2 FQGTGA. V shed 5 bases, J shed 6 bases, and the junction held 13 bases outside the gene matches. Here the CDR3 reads CASSPSGTARTEQYF. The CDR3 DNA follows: TGTGCCAGCAGCCCCTCCGGGACAGCGAGAACCGAGCAGTACTTC.

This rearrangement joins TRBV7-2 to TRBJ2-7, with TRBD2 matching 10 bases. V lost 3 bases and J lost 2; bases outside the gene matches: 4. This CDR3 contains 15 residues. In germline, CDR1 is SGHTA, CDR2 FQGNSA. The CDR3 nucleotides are TGTGCCAGCAGCTTCCGGACTAGCGGCACCTACGAGCAGTACTTC. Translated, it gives CASSFRTSGTYEQYF.

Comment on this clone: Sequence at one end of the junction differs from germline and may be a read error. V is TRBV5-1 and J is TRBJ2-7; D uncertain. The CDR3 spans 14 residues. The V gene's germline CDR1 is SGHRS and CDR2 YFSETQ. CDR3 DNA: TGTGCCAGCAGCTTGCAAGGCGGATCCTACGAGCAGTACTTC. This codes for CASSLQGGSYEQYF.

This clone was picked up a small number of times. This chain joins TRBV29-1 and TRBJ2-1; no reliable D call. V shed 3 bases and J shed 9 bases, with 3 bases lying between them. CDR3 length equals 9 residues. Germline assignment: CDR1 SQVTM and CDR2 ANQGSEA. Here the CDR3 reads CSVDSEQFF. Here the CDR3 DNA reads TGCAGCGTTGACAGTGAGCAGTTCTTC.

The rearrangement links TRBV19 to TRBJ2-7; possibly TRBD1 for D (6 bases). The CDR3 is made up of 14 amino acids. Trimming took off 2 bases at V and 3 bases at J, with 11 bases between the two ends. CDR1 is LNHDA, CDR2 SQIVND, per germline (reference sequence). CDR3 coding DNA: TGTGCCAGTAGTATACAGACAGGTAACTACGAGCAGTACTTC. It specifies CASSIQTGNYEQYF.

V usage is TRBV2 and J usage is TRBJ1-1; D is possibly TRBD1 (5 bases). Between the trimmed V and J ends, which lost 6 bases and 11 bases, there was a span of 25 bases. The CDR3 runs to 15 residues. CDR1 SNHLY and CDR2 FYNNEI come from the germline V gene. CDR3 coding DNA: TGTGCCAGCAGCTTCACTGGAACAGGCTTGGACGACGCTTTCTTT. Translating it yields CASSFTGTGLDDAFF.

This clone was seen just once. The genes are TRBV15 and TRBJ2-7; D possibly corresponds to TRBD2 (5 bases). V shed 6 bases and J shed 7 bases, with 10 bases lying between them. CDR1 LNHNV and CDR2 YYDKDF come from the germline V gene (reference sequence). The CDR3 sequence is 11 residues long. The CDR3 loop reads CATSNRGEQYF. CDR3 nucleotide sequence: TGTGCCACCAGTAACCGCGGGGAGCAGTACTTC.

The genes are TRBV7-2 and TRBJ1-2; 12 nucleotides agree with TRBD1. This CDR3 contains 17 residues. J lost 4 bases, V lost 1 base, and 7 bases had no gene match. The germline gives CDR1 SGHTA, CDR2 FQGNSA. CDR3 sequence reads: CASSLGGQGASLYGYTF. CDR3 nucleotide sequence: TGTGCCAGCAGCTTAGGGGGACAGGGGGCTTCCCTCTATGGCTACACCTTC.

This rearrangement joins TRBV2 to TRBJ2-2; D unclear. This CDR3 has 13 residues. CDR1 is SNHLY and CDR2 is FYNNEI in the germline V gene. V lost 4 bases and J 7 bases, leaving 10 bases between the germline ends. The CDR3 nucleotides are TGTGCCAGCAGTGGGCGTGCGGACGGGGAGCTGTTTTTT. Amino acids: CASSGRADGELFF.

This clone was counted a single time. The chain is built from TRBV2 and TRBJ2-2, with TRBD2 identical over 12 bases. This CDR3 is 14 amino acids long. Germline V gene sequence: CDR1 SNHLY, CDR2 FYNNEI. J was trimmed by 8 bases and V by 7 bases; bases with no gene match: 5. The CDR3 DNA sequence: TGTGCCAGCACTAGCGGGAGGGCCTCAGGGGAGCTGTTTTTT. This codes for CASTSGRASGELFF.

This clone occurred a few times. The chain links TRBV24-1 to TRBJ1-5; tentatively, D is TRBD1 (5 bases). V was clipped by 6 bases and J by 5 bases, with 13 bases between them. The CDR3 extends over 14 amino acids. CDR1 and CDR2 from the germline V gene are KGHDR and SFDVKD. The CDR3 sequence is CATSLDRRDQPQHF. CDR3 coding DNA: TGTGCCACCAGTCTCGACAGAAGGGATCAGCCCCAGCATTTT.

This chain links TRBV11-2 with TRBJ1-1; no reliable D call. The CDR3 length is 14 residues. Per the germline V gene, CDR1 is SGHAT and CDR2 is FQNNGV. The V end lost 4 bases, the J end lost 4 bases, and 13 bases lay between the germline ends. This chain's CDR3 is CASSSAVRSTEAFF. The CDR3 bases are TGTGCCAGCAGCTCGGCGGTACGGAGCACTGAAGCTTTCTTT.

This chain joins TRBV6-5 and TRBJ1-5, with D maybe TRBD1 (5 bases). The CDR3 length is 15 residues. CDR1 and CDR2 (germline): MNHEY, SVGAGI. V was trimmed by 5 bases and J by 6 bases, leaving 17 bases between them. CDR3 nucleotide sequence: TGTGCCAGCAGTCCGAGTCGGGGGTTTGCTCAGCCCCAGCATTTT. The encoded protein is CASSPSRGFAQPQHF.

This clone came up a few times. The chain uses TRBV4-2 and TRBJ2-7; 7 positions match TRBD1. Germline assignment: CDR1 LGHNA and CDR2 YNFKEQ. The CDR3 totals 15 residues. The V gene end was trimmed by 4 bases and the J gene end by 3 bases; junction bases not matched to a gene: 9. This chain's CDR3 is CASSPAWDSDYEQYF. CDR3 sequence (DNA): TGTGCCAGCAGCCCGGCCTGGGACAGCGACTACGAGCAGTACTTC.

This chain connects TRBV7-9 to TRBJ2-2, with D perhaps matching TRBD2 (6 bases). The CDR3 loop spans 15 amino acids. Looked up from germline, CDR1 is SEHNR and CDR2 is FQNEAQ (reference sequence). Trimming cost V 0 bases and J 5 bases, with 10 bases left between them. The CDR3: CASSLAGGGTGELFF. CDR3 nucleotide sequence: TGTGCCAGCAGCTTAGCGGGCGGAGGGACCGGGGAGCTGTTTTTT.

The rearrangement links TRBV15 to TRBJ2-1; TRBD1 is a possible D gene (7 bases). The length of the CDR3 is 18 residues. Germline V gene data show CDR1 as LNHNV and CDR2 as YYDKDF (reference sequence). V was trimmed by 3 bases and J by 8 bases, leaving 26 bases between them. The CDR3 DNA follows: TGTGCCACCAGCAGGCAGCCCTTAGCGACAGGGAGGTCGGATGAGCAGTTCTTC. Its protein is CATSRQPLATGRSDEQFF. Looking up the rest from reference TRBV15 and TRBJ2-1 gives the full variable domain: DAMVIQNPRYQVTQFGKPVTLSCSQTLNHNVMYWYQQKSSQAPKLLFHYYDKDFNNEADTPDNFQSRRPNTSFCFLDIRSPGLGDTAMYLCATSRQPLATGRSDEQFFGPGTRLTVL.

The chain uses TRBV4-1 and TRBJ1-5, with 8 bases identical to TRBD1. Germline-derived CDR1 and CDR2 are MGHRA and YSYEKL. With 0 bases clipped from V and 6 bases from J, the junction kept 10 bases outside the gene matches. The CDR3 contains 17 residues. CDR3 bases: TGCGCCAGCAGCCAAGAGAATGACAGGGGCTACGTTCAGCCCCAGCATTTT. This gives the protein CASSQENDRGYVQPQHF.

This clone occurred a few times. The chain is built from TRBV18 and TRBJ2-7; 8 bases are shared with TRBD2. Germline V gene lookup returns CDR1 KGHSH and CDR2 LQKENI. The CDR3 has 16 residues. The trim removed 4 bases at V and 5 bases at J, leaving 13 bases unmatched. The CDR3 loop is CASSLLLAGKGNEQYF. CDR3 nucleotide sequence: TGTGCCAGCTCACTCCTCTTAGCGGGAAAGGGCAACGAGCAGTACTTC.

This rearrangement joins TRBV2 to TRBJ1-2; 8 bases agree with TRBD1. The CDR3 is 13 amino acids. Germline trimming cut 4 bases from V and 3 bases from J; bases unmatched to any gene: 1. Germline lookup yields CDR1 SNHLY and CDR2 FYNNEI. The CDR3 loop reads CASSVDRDYGYTF. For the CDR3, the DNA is TGTGCCAGCAGTGTGGACAGGGACTATGGCTACACCTTC.